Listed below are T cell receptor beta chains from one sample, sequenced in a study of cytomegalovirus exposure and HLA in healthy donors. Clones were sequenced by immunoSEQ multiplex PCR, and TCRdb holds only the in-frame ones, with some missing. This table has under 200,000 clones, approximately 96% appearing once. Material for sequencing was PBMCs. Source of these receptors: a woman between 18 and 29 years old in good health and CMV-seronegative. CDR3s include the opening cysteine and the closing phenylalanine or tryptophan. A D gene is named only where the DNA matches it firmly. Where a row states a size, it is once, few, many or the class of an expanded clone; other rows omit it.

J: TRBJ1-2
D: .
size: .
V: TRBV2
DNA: TGTGCCAGCGATGTGGACAGCCGCTATGGCTACACCTTC
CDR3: CASDVDSRYGYTF

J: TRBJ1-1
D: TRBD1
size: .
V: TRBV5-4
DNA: TGTGCCAGCAGCCGCAGACAGGGCCAGAACACTGAAGCTTTCTTT
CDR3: CASSRRQGQNTEAFF

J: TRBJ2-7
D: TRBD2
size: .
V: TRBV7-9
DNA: TGTGCCAGCAGCTCTCCCAGGACAGCGGGGGGCCCCCCCTCCTACGAGCAGTACTTC
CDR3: CASSSPRTAGGPPSYEQYF

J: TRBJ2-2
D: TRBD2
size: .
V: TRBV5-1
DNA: TGCGCCAGCAGCTTGGGCCCCAGAGGAGCGGGGCCCGGGGAGCTGTTTTTT
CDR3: CASSLGPRGAGPGELFF

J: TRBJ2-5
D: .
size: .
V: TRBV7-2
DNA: TGTGCCAGCAGCTTAGCTACAGGGTTGGAGACCCAGTACTTC
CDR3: CASSLATGLETQYF

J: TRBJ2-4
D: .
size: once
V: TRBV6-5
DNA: TGTGCCAGCACTGACAGTCTAGCCAAAAACATTCAGTACTTC
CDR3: CASTDSLAKNIQYF

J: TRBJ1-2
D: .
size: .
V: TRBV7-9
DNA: TGTGCCAGCAGCTCACAGGGCAAGCCTAACTATGGCTACACCTTC
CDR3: CASSSQGKPNYGYTF

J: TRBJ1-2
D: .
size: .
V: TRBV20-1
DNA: TGCAGTGCTGGGGGGAATGGCTACACCTTC
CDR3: CSAGGNGYTF

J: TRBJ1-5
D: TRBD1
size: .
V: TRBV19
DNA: TGTGCCAGTAGTTGGACAGGGGGATATCAGCCCCAGCATTTT
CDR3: CASSWTGGYQPQHF

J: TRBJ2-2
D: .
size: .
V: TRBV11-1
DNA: TGTGCCAGCAGCTTAGGTCTAGCGACCGGGGAGCTGTTTTTT
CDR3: CASSLGLATGELFF

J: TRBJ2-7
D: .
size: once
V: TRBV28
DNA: TGTGCCAGCAGTTTCCTAGGAGAGGGCTACGAGCAGTACTTC
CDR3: CASSFLGEGYEQYF

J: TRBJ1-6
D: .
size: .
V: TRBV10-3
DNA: TGTGCCATCAGTGCGGTTAACCCGGGTTCACCCCTCCACTTT
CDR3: CAISAVNPGSPLHF

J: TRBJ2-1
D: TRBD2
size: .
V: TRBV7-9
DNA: TGTGCCAGCAGCTTAGCTACTAGCGGGGTCAATGAGCAGTTCTTC
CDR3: CASSLATSGVNEQFF

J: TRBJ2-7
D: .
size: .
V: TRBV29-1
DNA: TGCAGCGTTGGGTGGAGACCTCGGTCCTACGAGCAGTACTTC
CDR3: CSVGWRPRSYEQYF

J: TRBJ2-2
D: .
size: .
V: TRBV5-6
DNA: TGTGCCAGCAGCTTGTGGCAGGTTGGGTCCGGGGAGCTGTTTTTT
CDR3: CASSLWQVGSGELFF

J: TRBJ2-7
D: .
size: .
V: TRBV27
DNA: TGTGCCAGCAGTTCAACAGGGAGATACGAGCAGTACTTC
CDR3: CASSSTGRYEQYF

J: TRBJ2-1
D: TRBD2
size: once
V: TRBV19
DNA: TGTGCCAGTAGTATCTCTGCGGGGGGTTATGTTGAGCAGTTCTTC
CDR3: CASSISAGGYVEQFF

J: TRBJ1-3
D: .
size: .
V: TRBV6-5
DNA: TGTGCCAGCAGTTACCGAAAGTCGGGTGGAAACACCATATATTTT
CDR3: CASSYRKSGGNTIYF

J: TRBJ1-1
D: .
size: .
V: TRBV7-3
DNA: TGTGCCAGCAGCCAAGTCGCGGGCACTGAAGCTTTCTTT
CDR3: CASSQVAGTEAFF

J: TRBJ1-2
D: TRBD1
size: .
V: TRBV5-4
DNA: TGTGCCAGCAGCTTTACAGGGGGCGGAGGCTACACCTTC
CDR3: CASSFTGGGGYTF

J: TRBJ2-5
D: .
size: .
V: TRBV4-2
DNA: TGTGCCGCGGGGAGTTTACAAGAGACCCAGTACTTC
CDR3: CAAGSLQETQYF

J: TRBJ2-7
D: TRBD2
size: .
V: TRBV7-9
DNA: TGTGCCAGCAGCTTGGTCGGGGGGTACGAGCAGTACTTC
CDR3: CASSLVGGYEQYF

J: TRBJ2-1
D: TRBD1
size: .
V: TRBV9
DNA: TGTGCCAGCAGCGGAACAGGGGGCAATGAGCAGTTCTTC
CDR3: CASSGTGGNEQFF

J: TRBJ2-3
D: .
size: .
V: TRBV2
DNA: TGTGCCAGCAGTGGGGCGAATACGCAGTATTTT
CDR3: CASSGANTQYF

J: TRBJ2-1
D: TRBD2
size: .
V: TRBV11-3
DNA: TGTGCCAGCAGCTTAGATCTCGGCGGGACTACCTACAATGAGCAGTTCTTC
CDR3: CASSLDLGGTTYNEQFF

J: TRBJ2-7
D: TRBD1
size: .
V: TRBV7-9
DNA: TGTGCCAGCAGCTCTGGACAGGGGGGCGAGCAGTACTTC
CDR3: CASSSGQGGEQYF

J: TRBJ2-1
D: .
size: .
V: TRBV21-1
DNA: TGTGCCAGCAGCAATCCACCCCCTAGCGGGGGGGATTCTAATGAGCAGTTCTTC
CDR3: CASSNPPPSGGDSNEQFF

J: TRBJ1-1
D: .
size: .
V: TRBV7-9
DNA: TGTGCCAGCAGCTTAGGCGTCTCCGGGGGATTTGAAGCTTTCTTT
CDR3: CASSLGVSGGFEAFF

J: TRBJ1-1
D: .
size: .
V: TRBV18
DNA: TGTGCCAGCTCACCGGGACAGAACACTGAAGCTTTCTTT
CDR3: CASSPGQNTEAFF

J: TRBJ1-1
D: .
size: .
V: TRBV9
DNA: TGTGCCAGCAGCCCGCCTCAGGGACTGTTGAACACTGAAGCTTTCTTT
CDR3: CASSPPQGLLNTEAFF

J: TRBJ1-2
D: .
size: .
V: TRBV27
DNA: TGTGCCAGCAGTTCAAGGGAGGTTGGCTACACCTTC
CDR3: CASSSREVGYTF

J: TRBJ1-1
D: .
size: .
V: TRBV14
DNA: TGTGCCAGCAGCCAACGAGGGGGTACTGAAGCTTTCTTT
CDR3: CASSQRGGTEAFF

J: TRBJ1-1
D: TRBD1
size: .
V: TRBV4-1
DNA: TGCGCCAGCAGCCAAGGGGACAGAATGAACACTGAAGCTTTCTTT
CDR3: CASSQGDRMNTEAFF

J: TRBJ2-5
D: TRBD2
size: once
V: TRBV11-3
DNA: TGTGCCAGCAGCGCGGGGGGGGTCCAAGAGACCCAGTACTTC
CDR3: CASSAGGVQETQYF

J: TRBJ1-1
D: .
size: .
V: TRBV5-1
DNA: TGCGCCAGCAGCTTGGGAGTTATCACTGAAGCTTTCTTT
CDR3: CASSLGVITEAFF

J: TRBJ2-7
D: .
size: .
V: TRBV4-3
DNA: TGCGCCAGCAGCCAAGTTAGGGGGACCCGAGCCGACGAGCAGTACTTC
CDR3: CASSQVRGTRADEQYF

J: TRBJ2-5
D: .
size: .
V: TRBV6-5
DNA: TGTGCCAGCAGTTACTCCAATGTAGAGACCCAGTACTTC
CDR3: CASSYSNVETQYF

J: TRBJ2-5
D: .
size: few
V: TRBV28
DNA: TGTGCCAGCAGTAAGAGGGGGACCAAAGAGACCCAGTACTTC
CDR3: CASSKRGTKETQYF

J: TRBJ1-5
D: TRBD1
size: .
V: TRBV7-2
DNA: TGTGCCAGCAGCTTAGGAGGGACAGGGGAAGGCAATCAGCCCCAGCATTTT
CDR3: CASSLGGTGEGNQPQHF

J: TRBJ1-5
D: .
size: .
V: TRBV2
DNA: TGTGCCAGCAGTGCGGACTGGTCGGACGCAAATCAGCCCCAGCATTTT
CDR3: CASSADWSDANQPQHF

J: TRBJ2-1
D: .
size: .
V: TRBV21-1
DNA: TGTGCCAGCAGCAAAGCGGCAGGGGTAAACAATGAGCAGTTCTTC
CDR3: CASSKAAGVNNEQFF

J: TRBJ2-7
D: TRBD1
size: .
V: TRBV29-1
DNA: TGCAGCGTGAAGGCGGGACAGGCCTACGAGCAGTACTTC
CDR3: CSVKAGQAYEQYF

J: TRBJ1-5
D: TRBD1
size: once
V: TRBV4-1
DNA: TGCGCCAGCAGCCACGGGACAGCGAGCAATCAGCCCCAGCATTTT
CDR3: CASSHGTASNQPQHF

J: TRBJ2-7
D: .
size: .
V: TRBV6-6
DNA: TGTGCCAGCAGTTCCGACCCAAACTACGGTGAGCAGTACTTC
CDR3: CASSSDPNYGEQYF